The 30 T cell receptor beta chains below all came from one sample that was sequenced in a study of control samples from healthy donors and cancer patients. Libraries were prepared by immunoSEQ multiplex PCR; TCRdb keeps only in-frame clonotypes and omits some of them. The profile shows more than 75,000 clones, 79% of them singletons. The material sequenced was blood. Receptor source: a woman aged 25 to 39 in good health.

The chain carries TRBV4-3 and TRBJ1-2; weak D call: TRBD1 (5 bases). CDR3 size: 15 residues. With 0 bases removed from V and 1 base from J, the gap between germline ends came to 9 bases. Germline loops: CDR1 LGHNA, CDR2 YSLEER. The CDR3 nucleotides are TGCGCCAGCAGCCAAGATCTGGACAATAACTATGGCTACACCTTC. It encodes CASSQDLDNNYGYTF.

In this sample, this clone turned up once. This rearrangement joins TRBV19 to TRBJ2-7, with D perhaps matching TRBD2 (6 bases). This CDR3 is 13 amino acids long. CDR1 is LNHDA and CDR2 is SQIVND in the germline V gene (reference sequence). The germline V and J ends were trimmed by 1 base and 3 bases, with 7 bases remaining between them. CDR3 nucleotides: TGTGCCAGTAGTATAGGGGGGGACTACGAGCAGTACTTC. The encoded protein is CASSIGGDYEQYF.

This clone was recorded a few times. The chain joins TRBV6-4 to TRBJ1-1; D unclear. V was trimmed by 3 bases and J by 4 bases, leaving 12 bases between them. The CDR3 is 14 amino acids. Germline lookup yields CDR1 MRHNA and CDR2 SNTAGT. DNA for the CDR3: TGTGCCAGCAGTGAAAAGGGAGAGGGCACTGAAGCTTTCTTT. Its protein is CASSEKGEGTEAFF.

J is TRBJ2-3 and V is TRBV4-3; no clear D gene. Between the trimmed V and J ends, which lost 0 bases and 4 bases, there was a span of 5 bases. The CDR3 sequence is 13 residues long. Germline V gene lookup returns CDR1 LGHNA and CDR2 YSLEER. The CDR3 spells CASSQDFSDTQYF. CDR3 nucleotides: TGCGCCAGCAGCCAAGATTTTTCAGATACGCAGTATTTT.

CDR3: CASSIRGVSDTQYF. The CDR3 DNA reads TGTGCCAGCAGTATTAGGGGGGTTTCAGATACGCAGTATTTT. V and J are TRBV6-6 and TRBJ2-3; D could derive from TRBD1 or TRBD2 (6 bases each). This CDR3 has 14 residues. CDR1 is MNHNY, CDR2 SVGAGI, per germline (reference sequence). Trimming took off 5 bases at V and 4 bases at J, with 13 bases between the two ends.

V is TRBV6-5 and J is TRBJ2-7; TRBD2 is a possible D gene (5 bases). V lost 6 bases and J 6 bases, leaving 12 bases between the germline ends. Germline-derived CDR1 and CDR2 are MNHEY and SVGAGI. This CDR3 region has 12 residues. This chain's CDR3 is CASRQLASEQYF. CDR3 coding DNA: TGTGCCAGCAGACAGCTAGCCAGCGAGCAGTACTTC.

This clone came up a few times. V gene TRBV19 combines with J gene TRBJ1-1; D gene unclear. V lost 3 bases, J lost 5 bases, and 13 bases lay in between. The CDR3 has 14 amino acids. Germline CDR1 is LNHDA and CDR2 is SQIVND (reference sequence). DNA for the CDR3: TGTGCCAGTAGTATCCCCGGGGTGGGGACTGAAGCTTTCTTT. Translation: CASSIPGVGTEAFF. Looking up the rest from reference TRBV19 and TRBJ1-1 gives the full variable domain: DGGITQSPKYLFRKEGQNVTLSCEQNLNHDAMYWYRQDPGQGLRLIYYSQIVNDFQKGDIAEGYSVSREKKESFPLTVTSAQKNPTAFYLCASSIPGVGTEAFFGQGTRLTVV.

The CDR3 is CASSPGLRETQYF. CDR3 coding DNA: TGTGCCAGCAGCCCGGGACTGCGGGAGACCCAGTACTTC. The J gene is TRBJ2-5, the V gene TRBV14; a weak D match, TRBD2 (6 bases). Trimming took off 4 bases at V and 5 bases at J, with 11 bases between the two ends. The CDR3 length is 13 residues. Germline V gene sequence: CDR1 SGHDN, CDR2 FVKESK.

The chain has TRBV28 and TRBJ1-2; D ambiguous. The CDR3 has 12 residues. Germline-derived CDR1 and CDR2 are MDHEN and SYDVKM. The V and J ends lost 1 base and 8 bases respectively, with 8 bases between them. The CDR3 nucleotides are TGTGCCAGCAGTTTATCCGGGAAAGGCTACACCTTC. It specifies CASSLSGKGYTF.

This chain joins TRBV21-1 and TRBJ1-1; TRBD1 reflects the table's D call only, with no check against the DNA. TRBV21-1 is tagged as a pseudogene. The CDR3 runs 18 residues. CDR3 sequence (DNA): TGTGCCAGCAGCCCGAGCCCGGGACAGGGGGCACCGAACACTGAAGCTTTCTTT. Residues: CASSPSPGQGAPNTEAFF.

The chain couples TRBV27 to TRBJ2-3; 7 bases agree with TRBD2. This CDR3 region has 15 residues. Trimming took 5 bases from V and 0 from J; bases not matched to a gene: 5. Germline values: CDR1 MNHEY, CDR2 SMNVEV (reference sequence). The CDR3 here is CASSPRAGSTDTQYF. Here the CDR3 DNA reads TGTGCCAGCAGTCCGCGAGCGGGGAGCACAGATACGCAGTATTTT.

V and J are TRBV19 and TRBJ1-5, with a tentative D call TRBD1 (5 bases). The V and J ends lost 2 bases and 3 bases respectively, with 14 bases between them. Germline CDR1 reads LNHDA; CDR2 reads SQIVND (reference sequence). The CDR3 extends over 16 amino acids. The CDR3: CASSIRGQGLNQPQHF. CDR3 DNA sequence: TGTGCCAGTAGTATAAGGGGTCAGGGACTCAATCAGCCCCAGCATTTT.

The count of this clone is one. The chain joins TRBV10-3 to TRBJ1-1; D is perhaps TRBD1 (6 bases). In germline, CDR1 is ENHRY, CDR2 SYGVKD. The CDR3 spans 13 residues. V lost 6 bases and J lost 7, with 15 bases in between. CDR3 DNA sequence: TGTGCCATCAGCGGAACAGGGCCCTTTGAAGCTTTCTTT. It translates to CAISGTGPFEAFF.

This chain uses TRBV6-4 with TRBJ1-1; D is possibly TRBD1 (6 bases). V lost 7 bases, J lost 0 bases, and 18 bases lay in between. The germline V gene has CDR1 MRHNA and CDR2 SNTAGT. This CDR3 has 16 amino acids. The CDR3 sequence: CASNTGQLLMNTEAFF. As DNA, the CDR3 is TGTGCCAGCAACACCGGACAGCTCCTCATGAACACTGAAGCTTTCTTT.

The gene calls are TRBV3-1 (or the pseudogene TRBV3-2) and TRBJ2-7; 9 bases are a match to TRBD2. Germline CDR1 and CDR2: LGHDT and YNNKEL (reference sequence). The junction had 3 bases not matched to a gene; V was cut back by 4 bases and J by 2 bases. The CDR3 extends over 14 amino acids. The CDR3 sequence: CASSRTSVPYEQYF. CDR3 bases: TGTGCCAGCAGCCGGACTAGCGTACCCTACGAGCAGTACTTC.

Only a few counts were recorded for this clone. The chain uses TRBV7-2 and TRBJ2-7; 11 bases are a match to TRBD2. After removal of 4 bases from V and 0 bases from J, the junction contained 8 bases not matched to a gene. Germline V CDR1 and CDR2: SGHTA, FQGNSA. The CDR3 contains 17 residues. The DNA for the CDR3 is TGTGCCAGCAGCTGGCTAGCGGGGGGTTCCTCCTCCTACGAGCAGTACTTC. Protein sequence: CASSWLAGGSSSYEQYF.

The chain uses TRBV6-5 and TRBJ1-2; D might be TRBD1 (5 bases). The CDR3 is made up of 11 amino acids. Germline loops: CDR1 MNHEY, CDR2 SVGAGI. V was clipped by 6 bases and J by 7 bases, with 9 bases between them. As DNA, the CDR3 is TGTGCCAGCAGACCCAGGGTTGGCTACACCTTC. This sequence encodes CASRPRVGYTF.

V usage is TRBV5-4 and J usage is TRBJ1-2; perhaps TRBD1 as D (6 bases). Trimming stripped 0 bases from V and 5 bases from J, with 14 bases between. The CDR3 has 15 amino acids. The germline gives CDR1 SGHNT, CDR2 YYREEE (reference sequence). In DNA, the CDR3 is TGTGCCAGCAGCTTGGCCCACAGGGTGGAATATGGCTACACCTTC. Protein product: CASSLAHRVEYGYTF. The full variable domain, completed using reference TRBV5-4 and TRBJ1-2, is ETGVTQSPTHLIKTRGQQVTLRCSSQSGHNTVSWYQQALGQGPQFIFQYYREEENGRGNFPPRFSGLQFPNYSSELNVNALELDDSALYLCASSLAHRVEYGYTFGSGTRLTVV.

The V call is TRBV19, the J call TRBJ1-5; 9 nucleotides line up with TRBD1. The CDR3 is 16 residues long. CDR1 LNHDA and CDR2 SQIVND come from the germline V gene (reference sequence). V lost 4 bases and J lost 9; bases outside the gene matches: 13. The DNA of the CDR3 is TGTGCCAGTAGTAAACCGGGACAGGGCGCCAAGTTGCCCCAGCATTTT. Protein: CASSKPGQGAKLPQHF.

The rearrangement uses TRBV19 and TRBJ1-2; 7 bases align to TRBD1. J was trimmed by 4 bases and V by 1 base; bases with no gene match: 3. The CDR3 is 14 residues long. Germline CDR1 and CDR2: LNHDA and SQIVND (reference sequence). The CDR3 nucleotides are TGTGCCAGTAGTATAGTAGGGGGCGTCTATGGCTACACCTTC. The encoded protein is CASSIVGGVYGYTF.

The chain uses TRBV6-6 and TRBJ1-5; D unresolved. The V and J ends lost 5 bases and 1 base respectively, with 12 bases between them. This CDR3 contains 15 residues. Germline V CDR1 and CDR2: MNHNY, SVGAGI (reference sequence). CDR3 region: CASSPLPLSNQPQHF. The CDR3 DNA sequence: TGTGCCAGCAGTCCCCTTCCACTCAGCAATCAGCCCCAGCATTTT.

This clone qualifies as medium-sized. The chain couples TRBV6-5 to TRBJ1-1; TRBD1 aligns across 9 bases. The CDR3 spans 13 residues. In germline, CDR1 is MNHEY, CDR2 SVGAGI. V lost 6 bases and J lost 7; bases outside the gene matches: 6. CDR3 coding DNA: TGTGCCAGCAGGACTGGACAGGGGCTTGAAGCTTTCTTT. Its protein product is CASRTGQGLEAFF.

This sequence joins TRBV11-2 and TRBJ1-4, with a weak D call TRBD1 (6 bases). Trimming shortened V by 1 base and J by 8 bases, and 11 bases separated the two germline ends. The V gene's germline CDR1 is SGHAT and CDR2 FQNNGV. This CDR3 comprises 14 residues. The CDR3 region has the DNA TGTGCCAGCAGCTTAGGCGGGACATTCGAAAAACTGTTTTTT. Its protein product is CASSLGGTFEKLFF.

The chain recombines TRBV19 with TRBJ1-2, with D possibly being TRBD1 (5 bases). The germline CDR1 and CDR2 sequences are LNHDA and SQIVND (reference sequence). The CDR3 extends over 15 amino acids. V dropped 2 bases and J dropped 7 bases, with 17 bases sitting between them. CDR3 sequence: CASSILSDRPVGYTF. For the CDR3, the DNA is TGTGCCAGTAGTATATTGTCCGACAGACCGGTTGGCTACACCTTC.

This clone was observed a single time. This chain joins TRBV30 and TRBJ1-6; the match to TRBD1 covers 9 bases. The V segment lost 4 bases and the J segment 7 bases; nucleotides outside the gene matches: 2. CDR1 GTSNPN and CDR2 SVGIG come from the germline V gene (reference sequence). The length of the CDR3 is 13 residues. The CDR3 region is CAWKDRGNSPLHF. The CDR3 bases are TGTGCCTGGAAGGACAGGGGCAATTCACCCCTCCACTTT.

The V and J genes are TRBV24-1 and TRBJ2-1; 8 nucleotides match TRBD1. Trimming at V came to 4 bases and at J to 0 bases, leaving 4 bases not matched to a gene. CDR1 and CDR2 (germline): KGHDR, SFDVKD. The CDR3 runs 16 residues. The CDR3 protein is CATSDRTGSSYNEQFF. CDR3 bases: TGTGCCACCAGTGACCGGACAGGGAGCTCCTACAATGAGCAGTTCTTC.

The V gene is TRBV5-1, the J gene TRBJ2-5, with TRBD2 as a possible D gene (6 bases). Trimming left V 5 bases short and J 5 bases short, with 13 bases between. CDR1 and CDR2 from the germline V gene are SGHRS and YFSETQ. The CDR3 runs to 13 residues. CDR3 sequence (DNA): TGCGCCAGCAGTCCCAGGGCGGGGGAGACCCAGTACTTC. Its translation is CASSPRAGETQYF.

This chain uses TRBV7-3 with TRBJ1-5; TRBD1 matches at 10 bases. V lost 1 base to trimming and J lost 7 bases; unmatched junction nucleotides: 13. This CDR3 spans 18 amino acids. Germline CDR1 SGHTA, CDR2 FQGTGA. CDR3 DNA: TGTGCCAGCAGCTTAATAAGGGGACAGGGGATTATTGGGCAGCCCCAGCATTTT. It is translated as CASSLIRGQGIIGQPQHF.

The chain carries TRBV29-1 and TRBJ1-1; 7 bases map to TRBD1. V gave up 6 bases and J gave up 0 bases; unmatched junction bases: 4. CDR3 length: 13 residues. Per germline, CDR1 SQVTM and CDR2 ANQGSEA. The CDR3 DNA reads TGCAGCGTGAGGGGGCGCTTGAACACTGAAGCTTTCTTT. Translated: CSVRGRLNTEAFF.

The rearrangement uses TRBV6-6 and TRBJ1-2; D remains unclear. The V gene lost 4 bases and the J gene lost 8 bases, with 14 bases spanning the gap. Germline V gene sequence: CDR1 MNHNY, CDR2 SVGAGI (reference sequence). This CDR3 spans 13 amino acids. The CDR3 spells CASSSSQPPGYTF. The DNA for the CDR3 is TGTGCCAGCAGTTCTAGCCAACCCCCCGGCTACACCTTC.